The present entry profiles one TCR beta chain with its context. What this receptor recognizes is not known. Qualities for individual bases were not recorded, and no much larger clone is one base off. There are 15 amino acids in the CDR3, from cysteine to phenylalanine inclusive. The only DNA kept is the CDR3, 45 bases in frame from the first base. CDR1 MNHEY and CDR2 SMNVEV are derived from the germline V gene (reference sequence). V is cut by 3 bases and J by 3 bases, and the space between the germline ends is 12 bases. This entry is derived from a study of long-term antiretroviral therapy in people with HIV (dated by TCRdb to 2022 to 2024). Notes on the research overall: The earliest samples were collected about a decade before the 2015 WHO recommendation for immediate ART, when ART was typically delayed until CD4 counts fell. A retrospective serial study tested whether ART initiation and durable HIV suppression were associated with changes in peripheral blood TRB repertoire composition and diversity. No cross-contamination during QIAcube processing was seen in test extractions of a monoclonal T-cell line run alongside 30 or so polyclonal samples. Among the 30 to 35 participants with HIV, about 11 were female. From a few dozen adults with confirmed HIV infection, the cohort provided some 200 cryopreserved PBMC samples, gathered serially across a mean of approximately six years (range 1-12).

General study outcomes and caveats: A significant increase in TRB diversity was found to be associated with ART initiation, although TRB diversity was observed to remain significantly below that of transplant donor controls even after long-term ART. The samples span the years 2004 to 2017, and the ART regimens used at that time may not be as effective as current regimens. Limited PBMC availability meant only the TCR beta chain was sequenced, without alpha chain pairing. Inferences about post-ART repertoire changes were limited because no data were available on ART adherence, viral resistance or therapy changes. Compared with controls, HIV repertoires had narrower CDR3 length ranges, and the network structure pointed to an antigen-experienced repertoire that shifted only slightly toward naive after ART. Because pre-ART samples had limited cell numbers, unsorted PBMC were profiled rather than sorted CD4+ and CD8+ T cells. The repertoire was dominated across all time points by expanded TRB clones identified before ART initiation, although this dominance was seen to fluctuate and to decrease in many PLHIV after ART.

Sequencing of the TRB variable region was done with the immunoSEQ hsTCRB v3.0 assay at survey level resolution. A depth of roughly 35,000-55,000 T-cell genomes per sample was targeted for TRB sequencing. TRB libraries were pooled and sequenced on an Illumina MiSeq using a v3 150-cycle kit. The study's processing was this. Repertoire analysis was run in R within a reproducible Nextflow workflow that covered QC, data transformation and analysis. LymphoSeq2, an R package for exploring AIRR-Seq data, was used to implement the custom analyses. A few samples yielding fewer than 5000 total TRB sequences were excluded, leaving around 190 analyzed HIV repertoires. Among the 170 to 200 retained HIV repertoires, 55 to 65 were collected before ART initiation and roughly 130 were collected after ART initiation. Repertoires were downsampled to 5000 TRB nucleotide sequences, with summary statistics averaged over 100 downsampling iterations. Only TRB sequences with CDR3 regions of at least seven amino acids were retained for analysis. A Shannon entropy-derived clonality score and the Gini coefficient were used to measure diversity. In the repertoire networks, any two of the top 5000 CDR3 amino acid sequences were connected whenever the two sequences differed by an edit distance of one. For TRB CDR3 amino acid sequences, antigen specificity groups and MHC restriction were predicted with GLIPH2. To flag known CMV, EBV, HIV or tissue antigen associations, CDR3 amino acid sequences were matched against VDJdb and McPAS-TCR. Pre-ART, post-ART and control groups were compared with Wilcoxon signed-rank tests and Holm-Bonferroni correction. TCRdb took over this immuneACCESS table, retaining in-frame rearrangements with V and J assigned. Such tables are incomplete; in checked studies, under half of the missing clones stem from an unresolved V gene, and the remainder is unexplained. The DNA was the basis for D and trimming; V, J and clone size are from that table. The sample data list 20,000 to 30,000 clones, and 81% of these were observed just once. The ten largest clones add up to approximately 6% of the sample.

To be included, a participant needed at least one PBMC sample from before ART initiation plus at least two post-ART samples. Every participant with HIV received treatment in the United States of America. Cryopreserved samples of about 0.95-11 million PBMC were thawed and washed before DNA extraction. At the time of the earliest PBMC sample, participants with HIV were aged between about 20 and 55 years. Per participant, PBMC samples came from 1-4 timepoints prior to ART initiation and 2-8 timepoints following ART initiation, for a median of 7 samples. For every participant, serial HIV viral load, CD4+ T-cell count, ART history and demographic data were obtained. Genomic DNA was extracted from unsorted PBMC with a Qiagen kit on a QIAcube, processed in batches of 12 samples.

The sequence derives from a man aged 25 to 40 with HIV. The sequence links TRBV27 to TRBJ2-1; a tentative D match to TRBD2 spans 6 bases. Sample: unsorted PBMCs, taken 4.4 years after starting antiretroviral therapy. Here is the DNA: TGTGCCAGCAGTTTCGGCGGGACGGGCTACAATGAGCAGTTCTTC. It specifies CASSFGGTGYNEQFF.